The source of this T cell receptor beta chain is a study of blood T cell repertoires in COVID-19. Study summary: Researchers got acute and convalescent COVID-19 samples from the United States, Italy and Spain. T cells, B-cell-depleted T cells, or PBMCs supplied cDNA or gDNA.

Germline loops: CDR1 MDHEN, CDR2 SYDVKM. The CDR3 consists of 14 residues. V shed 9 bases, J shed 5 bases, and the junction held 10 bases outside the gene matches. In the original processing: How many nucleated cells were present was estimated from reference gene primer amplification. The data were produced by immunoSEQ multiplex PCR, yet TCRdb's version contains in-frame clones alone and is incomplete. From that table come the V and J calls and clone size; the DNA was used to work out D and trimming. The sample has some 86,000 clones; approximately 89% are singletons. This clonotype originated in a human donor with active COVID-19. The donor label of this sample is uncertain. Sequencing was performed on peripheral blood. V usage is TRBV28 and J usage is TRBJ2-3, with TRBD2 matching over 8 bases. This CDR3 reads CASGIGGVEDTQYF. DNA of the CDR3: TGTGCCAGTGGAATCGGGGGGGTGGAAGATACGCAGTATTTT.